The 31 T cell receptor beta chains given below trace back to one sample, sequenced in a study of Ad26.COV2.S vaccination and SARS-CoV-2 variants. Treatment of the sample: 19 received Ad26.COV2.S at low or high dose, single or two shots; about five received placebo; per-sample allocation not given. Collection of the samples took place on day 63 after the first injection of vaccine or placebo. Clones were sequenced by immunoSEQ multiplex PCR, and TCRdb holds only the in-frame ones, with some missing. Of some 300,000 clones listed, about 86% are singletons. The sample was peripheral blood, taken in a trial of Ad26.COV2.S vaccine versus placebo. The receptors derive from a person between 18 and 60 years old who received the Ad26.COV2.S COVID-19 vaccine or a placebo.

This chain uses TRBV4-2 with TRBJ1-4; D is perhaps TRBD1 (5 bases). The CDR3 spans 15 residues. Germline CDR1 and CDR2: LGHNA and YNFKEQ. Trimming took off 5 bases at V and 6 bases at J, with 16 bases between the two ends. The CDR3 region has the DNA TGTGCCAGCAGCTACGGTGGGGCCGGGGATGAAAAACTGTTTTTT. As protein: CASSYGGAGDEKLFF.

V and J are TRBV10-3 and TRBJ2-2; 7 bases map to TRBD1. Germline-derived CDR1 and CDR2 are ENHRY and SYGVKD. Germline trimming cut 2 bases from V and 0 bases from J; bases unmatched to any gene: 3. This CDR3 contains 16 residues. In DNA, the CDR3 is TGTGCCATCAGTGAGGCGACAGGGTCGAACACCGGGGAGCTGTTTTTT. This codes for CAISEATGSNTGELFF.

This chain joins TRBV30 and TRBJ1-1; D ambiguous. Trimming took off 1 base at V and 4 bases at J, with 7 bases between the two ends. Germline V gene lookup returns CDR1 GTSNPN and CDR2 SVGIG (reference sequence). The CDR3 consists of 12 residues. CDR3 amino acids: CAWSGSGTEAFF. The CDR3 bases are TGTGCCTGGAGTGGGTCGGGCACTGAAGCTTTCTTT.

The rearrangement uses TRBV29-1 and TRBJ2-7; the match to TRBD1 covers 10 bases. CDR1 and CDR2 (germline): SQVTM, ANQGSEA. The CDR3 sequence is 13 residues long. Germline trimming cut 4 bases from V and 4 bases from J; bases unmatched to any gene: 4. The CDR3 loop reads CSVGGTGDYEQYF. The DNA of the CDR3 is TGCAGCGTTGGAGGGACAGGGGATTACGAGCAGTACTTC.

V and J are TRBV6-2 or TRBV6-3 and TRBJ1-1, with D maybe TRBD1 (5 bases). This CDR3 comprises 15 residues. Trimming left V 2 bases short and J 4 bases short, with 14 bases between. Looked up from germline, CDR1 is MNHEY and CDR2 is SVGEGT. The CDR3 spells CASSYPDSRSTEAFF. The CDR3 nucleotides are TGTGCCAGCAGTTACCCAGACAGCCGCTCCACTGAAGCTTTCTTT.

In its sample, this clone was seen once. DNA of the CDR3: TGTGCCAGCAGCTTGAGCCATAAACCCACAGATACGCAGTATTTT. Protein: CASSLSHKPTDTQYF. This chain connects TRBV7-2 to TRBJ2-3; D unclear. V was pared by 3 bases and J by 2 bases, with 12 bases between. Looked up from germline, CDR1 is SGHTA and CDR2 is FQGNSA. The CDR3 contains 15 residues.

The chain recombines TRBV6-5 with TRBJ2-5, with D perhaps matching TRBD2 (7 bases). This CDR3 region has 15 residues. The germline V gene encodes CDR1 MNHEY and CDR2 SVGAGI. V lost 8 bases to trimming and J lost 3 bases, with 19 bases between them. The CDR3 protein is CASVSGGAGEETQYF. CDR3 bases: TGTGCCAGCGTGAGTGGGGGGGCCGGGGAAGAGACCCAGTACTTC.

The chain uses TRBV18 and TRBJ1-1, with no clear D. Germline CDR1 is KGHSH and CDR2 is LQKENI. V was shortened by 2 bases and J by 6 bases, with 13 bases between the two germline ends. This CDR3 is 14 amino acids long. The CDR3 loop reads CASSPFGSLPEAFF. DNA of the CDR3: TGTGCCAGCTCACCATTTGGCAGCCTGCCTGAAGCTTTCTTT.

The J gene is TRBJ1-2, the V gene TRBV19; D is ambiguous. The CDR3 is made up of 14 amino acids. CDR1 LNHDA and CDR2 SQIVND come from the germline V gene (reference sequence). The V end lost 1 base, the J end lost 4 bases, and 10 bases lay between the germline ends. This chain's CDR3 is CASSIGAPSYGYTF. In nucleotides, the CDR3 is TGTGCCAGTAGTATAGGGGCCCCCTCCTATGGCTACACCTTC.

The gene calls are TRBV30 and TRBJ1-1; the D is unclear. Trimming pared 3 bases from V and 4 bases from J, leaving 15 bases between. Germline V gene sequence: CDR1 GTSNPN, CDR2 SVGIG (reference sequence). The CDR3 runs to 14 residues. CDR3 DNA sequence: TGTGCCTGGAGCAACGACGGAGGGAGCACTGAAGCTTTCTTT. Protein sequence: CAWSNDGGSTEAFF.

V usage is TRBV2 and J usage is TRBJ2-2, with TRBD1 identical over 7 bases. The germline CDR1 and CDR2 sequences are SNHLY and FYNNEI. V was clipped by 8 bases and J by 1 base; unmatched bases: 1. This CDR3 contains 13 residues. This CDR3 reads CASGQENTGELFF. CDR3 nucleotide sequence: TGTGCCAGCGGACAGGAGAACACCGGGGAGCTGTTTTTT.

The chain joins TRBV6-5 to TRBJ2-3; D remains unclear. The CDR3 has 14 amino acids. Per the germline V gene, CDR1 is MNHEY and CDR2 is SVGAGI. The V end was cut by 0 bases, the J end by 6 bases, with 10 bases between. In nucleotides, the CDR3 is TGTGCCAGCAGTTACTCGAACCGCCCCGATACGCAGTATTTT. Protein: CASSYSNRPDTQYF.

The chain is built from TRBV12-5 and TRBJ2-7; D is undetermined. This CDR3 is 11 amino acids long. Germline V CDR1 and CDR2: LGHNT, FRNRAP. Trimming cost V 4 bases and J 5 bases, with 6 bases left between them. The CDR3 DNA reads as TGTGCTAGTGGTTCCCAGGACGAGCAGTACTTC. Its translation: CASGSQDEQYF.

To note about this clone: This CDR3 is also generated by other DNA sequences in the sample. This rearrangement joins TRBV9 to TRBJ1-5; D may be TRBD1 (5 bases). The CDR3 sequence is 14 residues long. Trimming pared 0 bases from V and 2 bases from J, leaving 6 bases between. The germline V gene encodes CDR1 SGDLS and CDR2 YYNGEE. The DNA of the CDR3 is TGTGCCAGCAGCGTAGGAGGGGGCAATCAGCCCCAGCATTTT. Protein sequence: CASSVGGGNQPQHF.

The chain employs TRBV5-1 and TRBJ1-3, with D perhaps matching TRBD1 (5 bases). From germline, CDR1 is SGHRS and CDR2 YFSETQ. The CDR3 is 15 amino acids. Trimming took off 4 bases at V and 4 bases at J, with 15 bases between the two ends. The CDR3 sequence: CASSHGDAQGNTIYF. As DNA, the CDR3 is TGCGCCAGCAGCCACGGGGACGCCCAGGGAAACACCATATATTTT.

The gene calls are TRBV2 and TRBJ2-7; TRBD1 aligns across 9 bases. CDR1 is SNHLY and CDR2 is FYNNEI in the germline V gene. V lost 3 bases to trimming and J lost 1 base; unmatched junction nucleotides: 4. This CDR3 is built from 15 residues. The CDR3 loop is CASSDHDRGSYEQYF. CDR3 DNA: TGTGCCAGCAGTGACCACGACAGGGGGTCCTACGAGCAGTACTTC.

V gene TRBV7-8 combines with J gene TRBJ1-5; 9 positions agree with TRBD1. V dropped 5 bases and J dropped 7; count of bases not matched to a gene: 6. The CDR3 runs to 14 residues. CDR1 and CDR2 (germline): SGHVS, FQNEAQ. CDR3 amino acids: CASSPTGGMQPQHF. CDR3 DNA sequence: TGTGCCAGCAGCCCGACAGGGGGTATGCAGCCCCAGCATTTT.

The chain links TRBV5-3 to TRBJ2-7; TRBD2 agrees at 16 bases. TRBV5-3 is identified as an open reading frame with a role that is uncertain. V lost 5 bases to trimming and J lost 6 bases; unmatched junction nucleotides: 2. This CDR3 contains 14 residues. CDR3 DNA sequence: TGTGCCAGAAGAGGGACTAGCGGGGGGGCCGAGCAGTACTTC. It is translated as CARRGTSGGAEQYF.

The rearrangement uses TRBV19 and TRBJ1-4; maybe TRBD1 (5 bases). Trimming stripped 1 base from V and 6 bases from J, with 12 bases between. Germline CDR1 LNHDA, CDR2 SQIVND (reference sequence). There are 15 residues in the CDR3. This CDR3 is CASSIVGDADEKLFF. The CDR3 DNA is TGTGCCAGTAGTATAGTGGGGGACGCTGATGAAAAACTGTTTTTT.

CDR3 loop: CASSQTRVREAFF. In DNA, the CDR3 is TGTGCCAGCAGCCAAACCCGGGTCAGGGAAGCTTTCTTT. The V gene is TRBV12-3 or TRBV12-4, the J gene TRBJ1-1, with D uncertain. The V end lost 6 bases, the J end lost 8 bases, and 16 bases lay between the germline ends. CDR3 length: 13 amino acids.

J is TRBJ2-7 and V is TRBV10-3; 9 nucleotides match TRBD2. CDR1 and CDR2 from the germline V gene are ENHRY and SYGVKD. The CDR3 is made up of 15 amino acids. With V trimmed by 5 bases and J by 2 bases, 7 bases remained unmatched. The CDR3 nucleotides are TGTGCCATCAGTCCAGCGGGGGGTTCCGCCTACGAGCAGTACTTC. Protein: CAISPAGGSAYEQYF.

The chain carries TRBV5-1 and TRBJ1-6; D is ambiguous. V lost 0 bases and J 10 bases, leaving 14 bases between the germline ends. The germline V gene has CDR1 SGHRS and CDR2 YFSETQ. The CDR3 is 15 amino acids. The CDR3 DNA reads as TGCGCCAGCAGCTTGGAGGGTCCGGAAAGATCACCCCTCCACTTT. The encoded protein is CASSLEGPERSPLHF.

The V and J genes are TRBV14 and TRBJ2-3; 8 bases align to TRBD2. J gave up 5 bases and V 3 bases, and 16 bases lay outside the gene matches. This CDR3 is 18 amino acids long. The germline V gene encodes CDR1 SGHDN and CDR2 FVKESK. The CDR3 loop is CASSHLIASGSSGDTQYF. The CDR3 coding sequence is TGTGCCAGCAGCCATCTTATCGCTAGCGGGTCCTCCGGAGATACGCAGTATTTT.

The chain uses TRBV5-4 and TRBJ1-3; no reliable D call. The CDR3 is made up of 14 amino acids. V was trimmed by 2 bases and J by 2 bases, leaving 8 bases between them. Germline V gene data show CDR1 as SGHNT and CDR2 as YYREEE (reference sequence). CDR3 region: CASSFFGAGNTIYF. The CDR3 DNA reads TGTGCCAGCAGCTTTTTTGGGGCTGGAAACACCATATATTTT.

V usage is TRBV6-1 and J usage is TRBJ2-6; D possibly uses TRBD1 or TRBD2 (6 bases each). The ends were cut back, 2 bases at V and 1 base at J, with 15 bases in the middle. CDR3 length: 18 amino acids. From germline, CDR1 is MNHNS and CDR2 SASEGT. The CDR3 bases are TGTGCCAGCAGTGAAACGGGGGCCGTCGTATCTGGGGCCAACGTCCTGACTTTC. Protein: CASSETGAVVSGANVLTF.

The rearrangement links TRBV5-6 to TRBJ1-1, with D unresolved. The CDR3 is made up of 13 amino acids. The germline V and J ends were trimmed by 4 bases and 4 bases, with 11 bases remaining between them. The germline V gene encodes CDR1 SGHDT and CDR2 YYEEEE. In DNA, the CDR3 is TGTGCCAGCAGCCCGATGGGTGGCACTGAAGCTTTCTTT. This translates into CASSPMGGTEAFF.

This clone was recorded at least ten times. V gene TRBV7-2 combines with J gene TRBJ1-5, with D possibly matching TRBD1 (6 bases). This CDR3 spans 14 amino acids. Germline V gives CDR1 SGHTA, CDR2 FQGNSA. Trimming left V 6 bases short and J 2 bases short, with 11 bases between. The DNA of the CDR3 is TGTGCCAGCAGTACAGGGAATGGCAATCAGCCCCAGCATTTT. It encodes CASSTGNGNQPQHF.

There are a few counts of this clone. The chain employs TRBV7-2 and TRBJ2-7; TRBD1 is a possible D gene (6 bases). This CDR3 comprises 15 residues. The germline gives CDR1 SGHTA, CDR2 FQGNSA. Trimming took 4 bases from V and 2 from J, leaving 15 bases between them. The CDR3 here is CASSSSTGTPYEQYF. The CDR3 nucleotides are TGTGCCAGCAGCTCTTCGACAGGAACTCCCTACGAGCAGTACTTC. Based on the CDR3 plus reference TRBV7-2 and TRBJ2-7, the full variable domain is GAGVSQSPSNKVTEKGKDVELRCDPISGHTALYWYRQSLGQGLEFLIYFQGNSAPDKSGLPSDRFSAERTGGSVSTLTIQRTQQEDSAVYLCASSSSTGTPYEQYFGPGTRLTVT.

This CDR3 reads CASSQGENQPQHF. The CDR3 DNA is TGTGCCAGCAGCCAGGGAGAAAATCAGCCCCAGCATTTT. V is TRBV3-1 (or the pseudogene TRBV3-2) and J is TRBJ1-5; no firm D call. There are 13 residues in the CDR3. Trimming cost V 3 bases and J 4 bases, with 7 bases left between them. The germline gives CDR1 LGHDT, CDR2 YNNKEL (reference sequence).

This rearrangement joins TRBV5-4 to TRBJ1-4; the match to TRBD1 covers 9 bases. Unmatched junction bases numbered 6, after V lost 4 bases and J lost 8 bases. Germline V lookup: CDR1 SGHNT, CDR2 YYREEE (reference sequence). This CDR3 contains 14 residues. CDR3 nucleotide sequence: TGTGCCAGCAGCGTAACAGGGGGCGGGGAAAAACTGTTTTTT. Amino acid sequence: CASSVTGGGEKLFF.

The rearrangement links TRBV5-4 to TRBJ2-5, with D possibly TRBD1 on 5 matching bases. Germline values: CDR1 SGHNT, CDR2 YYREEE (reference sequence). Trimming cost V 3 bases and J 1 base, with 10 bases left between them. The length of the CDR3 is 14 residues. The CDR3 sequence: CASSSTGTQETQYF. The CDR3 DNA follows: TGTGCCAGCAGCTCAACAGGTACCCAAGAGACCCAGTACTTC.